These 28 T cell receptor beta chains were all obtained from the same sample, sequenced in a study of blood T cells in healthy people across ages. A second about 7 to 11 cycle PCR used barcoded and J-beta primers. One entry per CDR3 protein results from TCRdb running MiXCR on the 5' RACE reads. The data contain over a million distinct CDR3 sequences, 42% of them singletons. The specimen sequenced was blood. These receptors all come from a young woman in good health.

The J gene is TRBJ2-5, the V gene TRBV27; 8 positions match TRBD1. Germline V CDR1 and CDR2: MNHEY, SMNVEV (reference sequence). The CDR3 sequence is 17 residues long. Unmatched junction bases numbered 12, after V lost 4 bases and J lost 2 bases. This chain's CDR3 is CASSSRRAGGYQETQYF. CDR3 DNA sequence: TGTGCCAGCAGTTCACGCCGGGCAGGGGGCTATCAAGAGACCCAGTACTTC.

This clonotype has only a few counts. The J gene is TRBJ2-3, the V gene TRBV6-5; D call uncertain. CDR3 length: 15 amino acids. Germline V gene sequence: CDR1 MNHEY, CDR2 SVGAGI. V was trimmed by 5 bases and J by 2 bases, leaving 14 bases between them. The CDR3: CASSLVQAITDTQYF. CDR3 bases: TGTGCCAGCAGTCTAGTTCAGGCAATCACAGATACGCAGTATTTT.

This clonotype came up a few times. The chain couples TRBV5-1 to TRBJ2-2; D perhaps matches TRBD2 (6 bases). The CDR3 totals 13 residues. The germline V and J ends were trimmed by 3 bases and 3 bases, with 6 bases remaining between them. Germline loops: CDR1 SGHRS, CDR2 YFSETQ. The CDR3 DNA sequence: TGCGCCAGCAGCTCGGGGGACACCGGGGAGCTGTTTTTT. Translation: CASSSGDTGELFF.

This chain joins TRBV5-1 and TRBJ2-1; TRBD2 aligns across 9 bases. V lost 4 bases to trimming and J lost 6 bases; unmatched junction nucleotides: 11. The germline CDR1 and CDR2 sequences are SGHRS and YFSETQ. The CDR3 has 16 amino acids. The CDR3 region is CASSPLGLATSNEQFF. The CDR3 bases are TGCGCCAGCAGCCCCCTTGGACTAGCGACGAGCAATGAGCAGTTCTTC.

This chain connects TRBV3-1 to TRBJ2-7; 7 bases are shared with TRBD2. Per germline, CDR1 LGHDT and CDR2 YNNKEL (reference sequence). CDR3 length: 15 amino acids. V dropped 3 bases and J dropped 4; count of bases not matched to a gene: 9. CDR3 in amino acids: CASSHGLEEPYEQYF. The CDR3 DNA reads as TGTGCCAGCAGCCACGGACTAGAAGAACCTTACGAGCAGTACTTC.

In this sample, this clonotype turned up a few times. The CDR3 bases are TGCAGTGCTGGCCGTATCCGCAATGAGCAGTTCTTC. Its translation is CSAGRIRNEQFF. The chain joins TRBV20-1 to TRBJ2-1; D not resolved. CDR3 size: 12 residues. The germline V and J ends were trimmed by 5 bases and 6 bases, with 11 bases remaining between them. In germline, CDR1 is DFQATT, CDR2 SNEGSKA (reference sequence).

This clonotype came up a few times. The CDR3 DNA follows: TGCGCCAGCAGCTCTAGGGACACCTTGGGAACTGAAGCTTTCTTT. It translates to CASSSRDTLGTEAFF. The chain uses TRBV5-1 and TRBJ1-1; perhaps TRBD1 as D (6 bases). Between the trimmed V and J ends, which lost 3 bases and 5 bases, there was a span of 17 bases. This CDR3 spans 15 amino acids. In germline, CDR1 is SGHRS, CDR2 YFSETQ.

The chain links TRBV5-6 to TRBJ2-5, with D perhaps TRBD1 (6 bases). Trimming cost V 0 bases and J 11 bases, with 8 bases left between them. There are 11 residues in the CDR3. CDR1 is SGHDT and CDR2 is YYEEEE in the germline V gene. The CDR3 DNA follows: TGTGCCAGCAGCTTGGGGGACAAGCAGTACTTC. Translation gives CASSLGDKQYF.

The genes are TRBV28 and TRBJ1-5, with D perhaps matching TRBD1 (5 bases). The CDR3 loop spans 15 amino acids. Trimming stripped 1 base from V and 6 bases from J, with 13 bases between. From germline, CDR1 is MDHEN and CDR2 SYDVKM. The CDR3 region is CASSLYGKGFQPQHF. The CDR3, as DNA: TGTGCCAGCAGTTTATACGGAAAGGGGTTTCAGCCCCAGCATTTT. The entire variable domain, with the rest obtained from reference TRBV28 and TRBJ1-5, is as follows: DVKVTQSSRYLVKRTGEKVFLECVQDMDHENMFWYRQDPGLGLRLIYFSYDVKMKEKGDIPEGYSVSREKKERFSLILESASTNQTSMYLCASSLYGKGFQPQHFGDGTRLSIL.

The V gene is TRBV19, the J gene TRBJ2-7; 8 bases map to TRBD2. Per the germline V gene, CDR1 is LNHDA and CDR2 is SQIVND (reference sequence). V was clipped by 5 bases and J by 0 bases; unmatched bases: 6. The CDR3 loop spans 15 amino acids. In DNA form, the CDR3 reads TGTGCCAGTAGTGTGACCGGGACTAGCTCCTACGAGCAGTACTTC. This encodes CASSVTGTSSYEQYF.

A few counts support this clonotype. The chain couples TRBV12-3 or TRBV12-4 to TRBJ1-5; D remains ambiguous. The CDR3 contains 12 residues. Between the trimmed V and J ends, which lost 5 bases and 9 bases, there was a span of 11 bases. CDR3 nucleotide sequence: TGTGCCAGCAGTCCGGCGTTGGGGCCCCAGCATTTT. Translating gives CASSPALGPQHF.

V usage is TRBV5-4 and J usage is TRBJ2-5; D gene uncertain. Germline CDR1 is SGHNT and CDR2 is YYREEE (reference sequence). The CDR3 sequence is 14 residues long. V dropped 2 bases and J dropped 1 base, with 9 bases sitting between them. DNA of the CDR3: TGTGCCAGCAGCTTAGGACGGTCCCAAGAGACCCAGTACTTC. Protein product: CASSLGRSQETQYF.

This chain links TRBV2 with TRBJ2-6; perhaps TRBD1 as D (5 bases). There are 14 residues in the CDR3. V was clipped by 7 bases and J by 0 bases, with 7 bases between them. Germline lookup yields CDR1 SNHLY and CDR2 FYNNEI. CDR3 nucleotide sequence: TGTGCCAGCAAAGACAGCTCTGGGGCCAACGTCCTGACTTTC. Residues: CASKDSSGANVLTF.

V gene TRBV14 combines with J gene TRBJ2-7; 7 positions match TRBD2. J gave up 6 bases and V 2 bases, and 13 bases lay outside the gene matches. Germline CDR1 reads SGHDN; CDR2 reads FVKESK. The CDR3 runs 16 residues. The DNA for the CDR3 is TGTGCCAGCAGCCAATATCGGGGCGGGGGTGATTTCGAGCAGTACTTC. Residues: CASSQYRGGGDFEQYF.

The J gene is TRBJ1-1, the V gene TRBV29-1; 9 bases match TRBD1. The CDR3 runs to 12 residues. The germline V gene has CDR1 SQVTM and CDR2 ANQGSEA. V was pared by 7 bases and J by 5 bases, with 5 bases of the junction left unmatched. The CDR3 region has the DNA TGCAGCGCAGACAGGGGGAAGACTGAAGCTTTCTTT. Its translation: CSADRGKTEAFF.

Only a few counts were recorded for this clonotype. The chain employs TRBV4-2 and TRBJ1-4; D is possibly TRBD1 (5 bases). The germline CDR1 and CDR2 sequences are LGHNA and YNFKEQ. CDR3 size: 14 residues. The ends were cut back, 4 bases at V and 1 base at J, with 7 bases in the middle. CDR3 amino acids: CASSPDRTNEKLFF. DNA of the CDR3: TGTGCCAGCAGCCCCGACAGAACTAATGAAAAACTGTTTTTT.

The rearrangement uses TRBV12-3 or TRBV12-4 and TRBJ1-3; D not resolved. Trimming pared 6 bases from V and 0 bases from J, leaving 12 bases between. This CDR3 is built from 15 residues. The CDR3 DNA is TGTGCCAGCAGAATAGGACGGCTCTCTGGAAACACCATATATTTT. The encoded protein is CASRIGRLSGNTIYF.

The CDR3 sequence is CAGGSAGAYTDTQYF. For the CDR3, the DNA is TGTGCCGGCGGCTCCGCAGGGGCCTACACAGATACGCAGTATTTT. The rearrangement uses TRBV6-6 and TRBJ2-3; D possibly corresponds to TRBD1 (6 bases). Trimming took 11 bases from V and 2 from J, leaving 20 bases between them. This CDR3 has 15 residues. Germline CDR1 reads MNHNY; CDR2 reads SVGAGI (reference sequence).

CDR3: CSAAGLAGNTGELFF. The CDR3 DNA reads TGCAGCGCGGCGGGACTAGCGGGGAACACCGGGGAGCTGTTTTTT. This chain links TRBV29-1 with TRBJ2-2, with 12 positions matching TRBD2. V was clipped by 7 bases and J by 1 base; unmatched bases: 4. CDR1 is SQVTM, CDR2 ANQGSEA, per germline. The CDR3 totals 15 residues.

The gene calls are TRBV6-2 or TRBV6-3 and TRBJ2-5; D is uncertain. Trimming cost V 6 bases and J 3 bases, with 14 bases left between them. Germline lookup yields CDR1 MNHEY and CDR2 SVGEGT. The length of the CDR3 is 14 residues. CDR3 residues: CASSLRGSEETQYF. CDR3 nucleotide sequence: TGTGCCAGCAGCCTTAGAGGAAGCGAAGAGACCCAGTACTTC.

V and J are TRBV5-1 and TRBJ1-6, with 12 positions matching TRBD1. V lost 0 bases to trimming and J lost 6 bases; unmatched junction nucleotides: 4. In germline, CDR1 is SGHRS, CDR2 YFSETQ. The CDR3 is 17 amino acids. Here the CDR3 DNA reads TGCGCCAGCAGCTTGGGGGGACAGGGGGCAGCTAATTCACCCCTCCACTTT. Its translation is CASSLGGQGAANSPLHF.

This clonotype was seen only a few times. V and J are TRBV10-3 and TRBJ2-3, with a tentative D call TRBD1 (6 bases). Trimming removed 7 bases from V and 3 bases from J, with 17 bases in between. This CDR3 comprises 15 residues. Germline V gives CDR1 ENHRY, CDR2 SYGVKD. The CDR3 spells CAITLGGQRTDTQYF. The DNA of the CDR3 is TGTGCCATCACCCTAGGTGGACAGCGGACAGATACGCAGTATTTT.

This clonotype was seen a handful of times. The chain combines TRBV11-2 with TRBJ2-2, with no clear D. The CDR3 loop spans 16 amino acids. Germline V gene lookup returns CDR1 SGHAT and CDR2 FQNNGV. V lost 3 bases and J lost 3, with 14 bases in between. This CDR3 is CASSLGRSGDTGELFF. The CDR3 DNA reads TGTGCCAGCAGCTTGGGCAGGAGTGGGGACACCGGGGAGCTGTTTTTT.

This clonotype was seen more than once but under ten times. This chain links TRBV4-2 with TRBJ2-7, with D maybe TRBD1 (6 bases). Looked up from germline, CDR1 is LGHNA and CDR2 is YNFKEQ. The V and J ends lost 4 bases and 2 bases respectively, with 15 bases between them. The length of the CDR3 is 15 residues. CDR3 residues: CASSPTRDTTYEQYF. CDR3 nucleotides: TGTGCCAGCAGCCCCACTCGGGACACTACCTACGAGCAGTACTTC.

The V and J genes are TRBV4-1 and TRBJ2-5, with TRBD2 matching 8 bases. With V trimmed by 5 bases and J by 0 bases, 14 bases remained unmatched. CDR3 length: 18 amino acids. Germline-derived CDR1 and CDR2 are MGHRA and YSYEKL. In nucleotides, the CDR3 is TGCGCCAGCAGCTGGGCGGGAGACGGGAGGGGGAACCAAGAGACCCAGTACTTC. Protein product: CASSWAGDGRGNQETQYF.

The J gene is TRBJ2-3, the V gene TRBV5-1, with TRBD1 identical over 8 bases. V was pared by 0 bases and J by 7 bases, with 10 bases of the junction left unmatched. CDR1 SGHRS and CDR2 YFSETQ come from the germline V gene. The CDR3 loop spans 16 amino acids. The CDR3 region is CASSLGRSDRVNTQYF. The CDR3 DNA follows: TGCGCCAGCAGCTTGGGAAGATCGGACAGGGTAAATACGCAGTATTTT.

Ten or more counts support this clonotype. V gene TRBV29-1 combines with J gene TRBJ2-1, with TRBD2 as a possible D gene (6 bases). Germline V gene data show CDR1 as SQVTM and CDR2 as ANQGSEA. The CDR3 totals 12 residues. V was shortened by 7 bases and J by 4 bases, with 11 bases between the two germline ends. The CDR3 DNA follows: TGCAGCGCCCGGGACTCTTACAATGAGCAGTTCTTC. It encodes CSARDSYNEQFF.

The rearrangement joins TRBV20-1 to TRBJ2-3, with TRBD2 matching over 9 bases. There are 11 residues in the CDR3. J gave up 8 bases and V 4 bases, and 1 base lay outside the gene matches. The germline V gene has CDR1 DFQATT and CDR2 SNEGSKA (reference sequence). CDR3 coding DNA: TGCAGTGCTAAGCGGGAGGTTACGCAGTATTTT. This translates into CSAKREVTQYF.